The rows below give T cell receptor beta chains drawn from one sample of a study of cytomegalovirus exposure and HLA in healthy donors. TCRdb keeps only in-frame clones here, not all; method: immunoSEQ multiplex PCR. The data hold approximately 130,000 clones, with 80% observed a single time. What was sequenced was PBMCs. The receptors shown here come from a woman aged 40-49 years in good health and CMV-seronegative. Each CDR3 is given with its conserved first and last residue. D genes are given only for firm matches. Clone size is given for some rows only: seen once, a few or many times, or a class if the clone is expanded.

d_call	cdr3_length	v_call	clone_size	j_call	cdr3_aa
TRBD2	16	TRBV4-2	.	TRBJ2-1	CASSPTSGSAYNEQFF
.	13	TRBV19	.	TRBJ1-2	CASSHESYYGYTF
.	13	TRBV7-9	.	TRBJ1-3	CASSLLSGNTIYF
.	16	TRBV9	.	TRBJ2-3	CASSRKGKVLGDTQYF
.	17	TRBV19	.	TRBJ1-5	CASRPMRRGFGYQPQHF
.	14	TRBV2	.	TRBJ1-2	CASSDLSGVGGYTF
.	16	TRBV9	once	TRBJ2-5	CASSVEAQGVSETQYF
TRBD1	13	TRBV9	.	TRBJ1-2	CASSLGQGEGYTF
TRBD1	15	TRBV28	.	TRBJ1-5	CASSFLGQDGQPQHF
TRBD2	14	TRBV6-5	.	TRBJ2-5	CASNSGRALETQYF
.	13	TRBV6-6	once	TRBJ2-3	CASSLGLREAQYF
.	13	TRBV2	.	TRBJ2-7	CASSGGTGYEQYF
.	17	TRBV4-1	.	TRBJ2-6	CASSGSGAPSGANVLTF
.	15	TRBV10-3	.	TRBJ2-5	CATKRGVRFEETQYF
TRBD1	11	TRBV29-1	once	TRBJ1-1	CSGDRETEAFF
.	16	TRBV7-9	once	TRBJ2-7	CASSLTSGSLSYEQYF
TRBD2	19	TRBV4-1	.	TRBJ2-3	CASSQQNPSSGRAVDTQYF
TRBD1	17	TRBV6-1	.	TRBJ1-6	CASSGGTGTALGSPLHF
TRBD1	18	TRBV4-1	.	TRBJ2-7	CASRRALSGQGSSYEQYF
.	15	TRBV18	.	TRBJ1-2	CASSQGLEEGYGYTF
.	15	TRBV7-8	.	TRBJ1-1	CASSLIGLRNTEAFF
.	15	TRBV28	.	TRBJ1-3	CASSPRPGAGNTIYF
TRBD1	15	TRBV2	.	TRBJ1-2	CASGDHSQGAYGYTF
.	13	TRBV7-9	.	TRBJ1-1	CASSPQGYTEAFF
.	13	TRBV4-1	once	TRBJ2-3	CASSQEGADTQYF
.	16	TRBV6-1	.	TRBJ1-1	CASSESQGIGDTEAFF
.	14	TRBV9	.	TRBJ1-1	CASSVDQGNTEAFF
.	14	TRBV27	.	TRBJ2-7	CASSFHGRVAEQYF
.	15	TRBV7-2	.	TRBJ1-5	CASSPSGMSNQPQHF
TRBD2	16	TRBV7-9	.	TRBJ2-3	CASSLLGSGGTGTQYF
TRBD1	15	TRBV5-8	.	TRBJ2-2	CSSSLLTGATGELFF
.	14	TRBV19	.	TRBJ1-5	CASSTGNGNQPQHF
TRBD1	12	TRBV18	.	TRBJ2-7	CASSQTGAEQYF
TRBD2	18	TRBV4-3	.	TRBJ2-3	CASSQQAGGGVRTDTQYF
.	15	TRBV27	.	TRBJ1-2	CASSLSTGSVYGYTF
.	12	TRBV10-3	.	TRBJ1-1	CATTGGIAEAFF
.	16	TRBV13	few	TRBJ1-6	CASSLGGSYHNSPLHF
TRBD2	16	TRBV4-2	once	TRBJ2-3	CASSRETGTRTDTQYF
TRBD1	16	TRBV15	.	TRBJ2-7	CATRSAWTGGMNEQYF
.	16	TRBV4-3	.	TRBJ2-7	CASSQGAGPSSYEQYF